One sample yielded the 5 T cell receptor beta chains listed below, sequenced in a study of monozygotic twins with inflammatory bowel disease. No DNA is given; TCRdb re-called the 5' RACE reads and lists each CDR3 protein once. Its table records 150,000 or so distinct CDR3 sequences. The source material was blood. These receptors originate from a human donor with ulcerative colitis or Crohn's disease, or a healthy co-twin of an affected twin (not recorded which).

The rearrangement links TRBV7-9 to TRBJ2-3; TCRdb outputs TRBD2, but without DNA this stays unchecked. CDR3 size: 16 residues. Per germline, CDR1 SEHNR and CDR2 FQNEAQ (reference sequence). Here the CDR3 reads CASSWSTSGPSGTQYF. The complete variable domain, with remaining parts taken from reference TRBV7-9 and TRBJ2-3, reads DTGVSQNPRHKITKRGQNVTFRCDPISEHNRLYWYRQTLGQGPEFLTYFQNEAQLEKSRLLSDRFSAERPKGSFSTLEIQRTEQGDSAMYLCASSWSTSGPSGTQYFGPGTRLTVL.

The chain joins TRBV5-4 to TRBJ2-2; TCRdb indicates TRBD1, and absent DNA this call remains unverified. Germline values: CDR1 SGHNT, CDR2 YYREEE (reference sequence). The CDR3 is 16 residues long. The CDR3 loop reads CASSFETGANTGELFF.

The V call is TRBV10-3, the J call TRBJ2-5; TCRdb outputs TRBD2, but without DNA this stays unchecked. This CDR3 is 14 amino acids long. Germline CDR1 ENHRY, CDR2 SYGVKD. CDR3 sequence reads: CAISVAGAGETQYF.

The rearrangement uses TRBV20-1 and TRBJ1-1. This CDR3 comprises 11 residues. Germline values: CDR1 DFQATT, CDR2 SNEGSKA (reference sequence). The CDR3 loop reads CSARSSTEAFF.

The chain is built from TRBV28 and TRBJ2-5; TCRdb outputs TRBD1, but without DNA this stays unchecked. The V gene's germline CDR1 is MDHEN and CDR2 SYDVKM. This CDR3 is built from 15 residues. This chain's CDR3 is CASSLFQDRAETQYF.